Below, one T cell receptor beta chain is given with its context. The target antigen is unknown. Noted time point: week 5, during vaccination. One vaccine dose held 300 ug of mutant IDH1 20-mer peptide and came with topical imiquimod. Profiled with immunoSEQ multiplex PCR; TCRdb holds only in-frame clones, not every one. Here the sample spans around 52,000 clones, 78% being singletons. The record originates from a study of a mutant IDH1 vaccine in newly diagnosed glioma. Study-wide context: With temozolomide cycles, or 4-6 weeks after radiotherapy alone, vaccination was started. Patients had received radiotherapy, temozolomide, or both previously, most receiving both.

General study findings and limits: Shifts in the top peripheral T cell clonotypes seemed unrelated to pseudoprogression.

The CDR3 contains 15 residues. V lost 3 bases, J lost 5 bases, and 19 bases lay in between. Germline lookup yields CDR1 GTSNPN and CDR2 SVGIG (reference sequence). Sequences were derived from PBMCs, sampled from a glioma patient whose treatment included an IDH1 peptide vaccine. The genes are TRBV30 and TRBJ2-5; TRBD1 or TRBD2 may be the D gene (5 bases each). The sequence came from a woman aged 40 to 49 with glioma. In nucleotides, the CDR3 is TGTGCCTGGAGGTTCCGGGACCCCGAAGTCGAGACCCAGTACTTC. Amino acid sequence: CAWRFRDPEVETQYF.